The 26 T cell receptor beta chains listed next were all sequenced from one sample in a study of read filtering for tumor transcriptome and immune sequencing. From 350 to 500 ng of RNA, a library with molecular barcoded alpha/delta and beta/gamma adaptors was made. TCRdb called the reads again in MiXCR, with one record for every CDR3 protein. The table records under 80,000 distinct CDR3 sequences, roughly 19% of them present only once. Specimen: a population of CD138-negative cells sorted from bone marrow. The receptors originated from a donor over 35 with multiple myeloma.

This clonotype occurred many times. The CDR3 region is CASSLAGGGSYNEQFF. DNA for the CDR3: TGCGCCAGCAGCTTGGCGGGCGGGGGTTCCTACAATGAGCAGTTCTTC. The V and J genes are TRBV5-1 and TRBJ2-1, with 7 nucleotides matching TRBD2. V lost 0 bases to trimming and J lost 1 base; unmatched junction nucleotides: 4. CDR1 is SGHRS and CDR2 is YFSETQ in the germline V gene. The CDR3 is made up of 16 amino acids.

This clonotype has at least ten counts. This rearrangement joins TRBV4-2 to TRBJ2-7; 11 positions agree with TRBD1. Germline CDR1 LGHNA, CDR2 YNFKEQ. The V segment lost 3 bases and the J segment 6 bases; nucleotides outside the gene matches: 4. The CDR3 is 14 residues long. CDR3 nucleotides: TGTGCCAGCAGCCAGACGGGACAGGGGGGCGAGCAGTACTTC. Its translation is CASSQTGQGGEQYF.

The table lists this clonotype with many counts. The V and J genes are TRBV4-1 and TRBJ2-1; D not resolved. V was cut by 0 bases and J by 7 bases, with 7 bases left in between. This CDR3 has 13 amino acids. Germline CDR1 is MGHRA and CDR2 is YSYEKL. CDR3 sequence: CASSQEGLNEQFF. In DNA, the CDR3 is TGCGCCAGCAGCCAAGAAGGCTTGAATGAGCAGTTCTTC.

The chain links TRBV11-3 to TRBJ1-1; D ambiguous. V was trimmed by 5 bases and J by 4 bases, leaving 14 bases between them. Germline CDR1 SGHNT, CDR2 YENEEA. This CDR3 spans 14 amino acids. The CDR3 coding sequence is TGTGCCAGCAGCCTATTTGGACGGGGCACTGAAGCTTTCTTT. This gives the protein CASSLFGRGTEAFF.

The rearrangement uses TRBV7-9 and TRBJ1-1; no reliable D call. This CDR3 is built from 14 residues. V was shortened by 5 bases and J by 3 bases, with 13 bases between the two germline ends. Germline loops: CDR1 SEHNR, CDR2 FQNEAQ (reference sequence). CDR3 region: CASSPVRGDTEAFF. Here the CDR3 DNA reads TGTGCCAGCAGCCCTGTGCGGGGAGACACTGAAGCTTTCTTT.

Concerning this clonotype itself: Because it lacks the conserved phenylalanine or tryptophan at the end, this CDR3 is likely a read error. CDR3 in amino acids: CSASGGWEKLFL. The CDR3 nucleotides are TGCAGTGCCAGTGGGGGCTGGGAAAAACTGTTTCTT. The rearrangement uses TRBV20-1 and TRBJ1-4, with D maybe TRBD1 (6 bases). In germline, CDR1 is DFQATT, CDR2 SNEGSKA (reference sequence). Trimming shortened V by 6 bases and J by 8 bases, and 13 bases separated the two germline ends. The CDR3 sequence is 12 residues long.

As regards this clonotype: This may arise from a read error, as a much more abundant clone is one base away. The chain joins TRBV5-1 to TRBJ2-2; no reliable D call. This CDR3 comprises 16 residues. Germline V gene lookup returns CDR1 SGHRS and CDR2 YFSETQ. V lost 0 bases and J lost 6, with 15 bases in between. The CDR3 DNA reads as TGCGCCAGCAGCTTGGAGGGCAGGTCGGGCGCCGGGGAGCTGTTTTTT. Its translation is CASSLEGRSGAGELFF.

Many counts were recorded for this clonotype. The rearrangement joins TRBV6-5 to TRBJ1-2; no definite D call. V dropped 7 bases and J dropped 6 bases, with 21 bases sitting between them. Germline V gene lookup returns CDR1 MNHEY and CDR2 SVGAGI. This CDR3 comprises 15 residues. This chain's CDR3 is CASTALAGINDGYTF. CDR3 bases: TGTGCCAGCACCGCGCTGGCGGGGATCAACGATGGCTACACCTTC.

As to this clonotype: This sequence may be a read error, since a much larger clone differs from it by one base. The chain employs TRBV5-6 and TRBJ2-3; the D is unclear. The V end was cut by 7 bases, the J end by 2 bases, with 11 bases between. Germline V lookup: CDR1 SGHDT, CDR2 YYEEEE. The CDR3 is 13 amino acids. CDR3 amino acids: CASGPPLTDTQYF. The CDR3, as DNA: TGTGCCAGCGGCCCCCCCCTCACAGATACGCAGTATTTT. The variable domain in full, with the rest retrieved from reference TRBV5-6 and TRBJ2-3, is DAGVTQSPTHLIKTRGQQVTLRCSPKSGHDTVSWYQQALGQGPQFIFQYYEEEERQRGNFPDRFSGHQFPNYSSELNVNALLLGDSALYLCASGPPLTDTQYFGPGTRLTVL.

In this sample, this clonotype turned up many times. DNA for the CDR3: TGCAGTGCTAGACCAAACAATCAGCCCCAGCATTTT. The encoded protein is CSARPNNQPQHF. The chain links TRBV20-1 to TRBJ1-5; D unclear. V dropped 2 bases and J dropped 3 bases, with 5 bases sitting between them. Germline CDR1 is DFQATT and CDR2 is SNEGSKA (reference sequence). The CDR3 is 12 residues long.

The genes are TRBV28 and TRBJ1-5; the match to TRBD1 covers 8 bases. V shed 7 bases, J shed 1 base, and the junction held 9 bases outside the gene matches. Germline lookup yields CDR1 MDHEN and CDR2 SYDVKM. This CDR3 region has 16 residues. The CDR3 spells CASTPGNRGSNQPQHF. The CDR3 bases are TGTGCCAGCACCCCGGGGAACAGGGGGAGCAATCAGCCCCAGCATTTT.

As for this clonotype: This may arise from a read error, as a much more abundant clone is one base away. CDR3 loop: CASTLGGPGELFF. Here the CDR3 DNA reads TGTGCCAGCACCCTCGGGGGGCCCGGGGAGCTGTTTTTT. The rearrangement uses TRBV2 and TRBJ2-2, with D perhaps matching TRBD2 (7 bases). The germline V gene has CDR1 SNHLY and CDR2 FYNNEI. This CDR3 spans 13 amino acids. Trimming left V 7 bases short and J 6 bases short, with 12 bases between.

The J gene is TRBJ2-3, the V gene TRBV3-1; D not certain. The CDR3 totals 12 residues. CDR1 is LGHDT, CDR2 YNNKEL, per germline (reference sequence). V was shortened by 4 bases and J by 1 base, with 3 bases between the two germline ends. The CDR3 region has the DNA TGTGCCAGCAGCCGGGGCACAGATACGCAGTATTTT. Its protein product is CASSRGTDTQYF.

As regards this clonotype: With a much larger clone just one base away, this may be a read error. The final CDR3 position lacks the conserved phenylalanine or tryptophan, pointing to a likely read error. V is TRBV5-4 and J is TRBJ2-1; D unresolved. The germline gives CDR1 SGHNT, CDR2 YYREEE (reference sequence). CDR3 length: 15 amino acids. Trimming removed 3 bases at V and 0 bases at J, with 10 bases between. The CDR3 DNA sequence: TGTGCCAGCAGCTCACCGACTCTCTCCTACAATGAGCAGTTCTCC. Protein: CASSSPTLSYNEQFS.

This clonotype was seen repeatedly, ten times or more. The chain joins TRBV10-2 to TRBJ1-5; D remains unclear. CDR1 and CDR2 from the germline V gene are WSHSY and SAAADI. CDR3 length: 15 residues. V was pared by 2 bases and J by 0 bases, with 8 bases between. CDR3: CASSEPVYSNQPQHF. The CDR3 DNA reads TGCGCCAGCAGTGAGCCAGTTTATAGCAATCAGCCCCAGCATTTT.

In this sample, this clonotype turned up many times. The J gene is TRBJ2-2, the V gene TRBV11-3; 13 bases align to TRBD2. This CDR3 has 16 residues. The junction had 5 bases not matched to a gene; V was cut back by 10 bases and J by 0 bases. Germline V CDR1 and CDR2: SGHNT, YENEEA. The DNA for the CDR3 is TGTGCCACCGCCGGGACTAGCGGGACGAACACCGGGGAGCTGTTTTTT. Residues: CATAGTSGTNTGELFF.

This clonotype was detected only a few times. This chain uses TRBV12-3 or TRBV12-4 with TRBJ2-5; 8 positions match TRBD1. The CDR3 has 14 residues. Trimming took 5 bases from V and 1 from J; bases not matched to a gene: 3. CDR3 amino acids: CASSNTGGQETQYF. CDR3 DNA sequence: TGTGCCAGCAGTAACACAGGGGGCCAAGAGACCCAGTACTTC.

As regards this clonotype: Given a much more abundant clone one base away, this may be a read error. The V gene is TRBV11-3, the J gene TRBJ2-1; maybe TRBD2 (5 bases). The CDR3 runs to 17 residues. CDR1 and CDR2 (germline): SGHNT, YENEEA. The CDR3: CASSPAGLQSSYNERFF. The CDR3 nucleotides read TGTGCCAGCAGCCCCGCGGGTCTACAGAGCTCCTACAATGAGCGGTTCTTC.

This clonotype came up many times. The chain is built from TRBV20-1 and TRBJ2-1, with D hard to call. The CDR3 extends over 14 amino acids. Germline V gene data show CDR1 as DFQATT and CDR2 as SNEGSKA (reference sequence). The germline V and J ends were trimmed by 2 bases and 2 bases, with 10 bases remaining between them. For the CDR3, the DNA is TGCAGTGCTAGAACGGGTTTGGCCTACAATGAGCAGTTCTTC. Protein: CSARTGLAYNEQFF.

This clonotype was seen repeatedly, ten times or more. This chain uses TRBV9 with TRBJ2-3, with 9 bases that match TRBD2. Germline CDR1 and CDR2: SGDLS and YYNGEE. The CDR3 length is 17 residues. V was pared by 4 bases and J by 6 bases, with 15 bases of the junction left unmatched. The CDR3 bases are TGTGCCAGCAGCCAAAGTAGCGGGGGACGCATTTCGGATACGCAGTATTTT. Its translation: CASSQSSGGRISDTQYF.

There are many counts of this clonotype. This rearrangement joins TRBV11-3 to TRBJ2-3, with no clear D. V was pared by 5 bases and J by 2 bases, with 11 bases between. The CDR3 contains 14 residues. Germline CDR1 and CDR2: SGHNT and YENEEA. CDR3 DNA sequence: TGTGCCAGCAGCCCCGACTCATTCACAGATACGCAGTATTTT. It encodes CASSPDSFTDTQYF.

This clonotype was found many times. V usage is TRBV6-4 and J usage is TRBJ2-1, with D possibly matching TRBD1 (6 bases). Trimming left V 3 bases short and J 6 bases short, with 12 bases between. The CDR3 is made up of 14 amino acids. Per germline, CDR1 MRHNA and CDR2 SNTAGT. The CDR3 here is CASSEQGRSNEQFF. Written as DNA, the CDR3 is TGTGCCAGCAGTGAACAGGGTCGGTCCAATGAGCAGTTCTTC.

In this sample, this clonotype turned up many times. The V and J genes are TRBV5-1 and TRBJ2-5; 7 nucleotides line up with TRBD1. Germline V gene data show CDR1 as SGHRS and CDR2 as YFSETQ. The V and J ends lost 4 bases and 10 bases, in that order; junction bases with no gene match: 7. CDR3 length: 12 residues. The CDR3 is CASSVGQIGQYF. The CDR3 nucleotides read TGCGCCAGCAGCGTGGGACAGATAGGCCAGTACTTC.

Comments on this clonotype: A far larger clone lies a single base away; this is likely a read error. The chain uses TRBV6-5 and TRBJ2-3; no clear D gene. From germline, CDR1 is MNHEY and CDR2 SVGAGI. The V gene lost 0 bases and the J gene lost 4 bases, with 5 bases spanning the gap. The CDR3 has 13 amino acids. This CDR3 is CASSYSDADTQYF. CDR3 in DNA: TGTGCCAGCAGTTACTCGGACGCAGATACGCAGTATTTT.

On this clonotype: The junction and the germline gene differ at one end; a read error may be behind it. The J gene is TRBJ2-7, the V gene TRBV19, with 7 bases identical to TRBD1. The CDR3 length is 15 residues. The germline V gene has CDR1 LNHDA and CDR2 SQIVND (reference sequence). CDR3 sequence: CARSPVTGSNYEQYF. The CDR3 nucleotides read TGTGCCCGTAGTCCAGTGACAGGGTCCAACTACGAGCAGTACTTC. The full variable domain, completed using reference TRBV19 and TRBJ2-7, is DGGITQSPKYLFRKEGQNVTLSCEQNLNHDAMYWYRQDPGQGLRLIYYSQIVNDFQKGDIAEGYSVSREKKESFPLTVTSAQKNPTAFYLCARSPVTGSNYEQYFGPGTRLTVT.

This clonotype occurred many times. This sequence joins TRBV12-3 or TRBV12-4 and TRBJ1-6, with no clear D. The CDR3 length is 14 residues. Between the trimmed V and J ends, which lost 6 bases and 10 bases, there was a span of 16 bases. The CDR3 loop is CASSDQTTRSPLHF. For the CDR3, the DNA is TGTGCCAGCAGCGACCAAACGACGCGATCACCCCTCCACTTT.